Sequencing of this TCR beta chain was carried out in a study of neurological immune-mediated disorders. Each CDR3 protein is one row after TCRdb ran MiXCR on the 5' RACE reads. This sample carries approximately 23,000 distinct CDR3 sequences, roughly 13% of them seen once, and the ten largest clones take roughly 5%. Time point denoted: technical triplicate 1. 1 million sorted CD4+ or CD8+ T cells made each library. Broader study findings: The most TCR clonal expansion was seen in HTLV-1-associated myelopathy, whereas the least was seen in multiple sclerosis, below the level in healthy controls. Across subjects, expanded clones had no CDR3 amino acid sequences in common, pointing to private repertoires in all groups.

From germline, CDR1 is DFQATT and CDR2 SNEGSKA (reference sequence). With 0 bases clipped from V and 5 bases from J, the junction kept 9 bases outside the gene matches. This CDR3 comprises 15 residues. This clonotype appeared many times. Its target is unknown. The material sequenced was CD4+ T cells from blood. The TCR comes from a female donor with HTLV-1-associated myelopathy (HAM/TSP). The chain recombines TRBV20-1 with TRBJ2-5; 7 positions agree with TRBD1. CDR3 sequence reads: CSARDFTDRAETQYF. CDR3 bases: TGCAGTGCTAGAGACTTCACCGACAGGGCGGAGACCCAGTACTTC.